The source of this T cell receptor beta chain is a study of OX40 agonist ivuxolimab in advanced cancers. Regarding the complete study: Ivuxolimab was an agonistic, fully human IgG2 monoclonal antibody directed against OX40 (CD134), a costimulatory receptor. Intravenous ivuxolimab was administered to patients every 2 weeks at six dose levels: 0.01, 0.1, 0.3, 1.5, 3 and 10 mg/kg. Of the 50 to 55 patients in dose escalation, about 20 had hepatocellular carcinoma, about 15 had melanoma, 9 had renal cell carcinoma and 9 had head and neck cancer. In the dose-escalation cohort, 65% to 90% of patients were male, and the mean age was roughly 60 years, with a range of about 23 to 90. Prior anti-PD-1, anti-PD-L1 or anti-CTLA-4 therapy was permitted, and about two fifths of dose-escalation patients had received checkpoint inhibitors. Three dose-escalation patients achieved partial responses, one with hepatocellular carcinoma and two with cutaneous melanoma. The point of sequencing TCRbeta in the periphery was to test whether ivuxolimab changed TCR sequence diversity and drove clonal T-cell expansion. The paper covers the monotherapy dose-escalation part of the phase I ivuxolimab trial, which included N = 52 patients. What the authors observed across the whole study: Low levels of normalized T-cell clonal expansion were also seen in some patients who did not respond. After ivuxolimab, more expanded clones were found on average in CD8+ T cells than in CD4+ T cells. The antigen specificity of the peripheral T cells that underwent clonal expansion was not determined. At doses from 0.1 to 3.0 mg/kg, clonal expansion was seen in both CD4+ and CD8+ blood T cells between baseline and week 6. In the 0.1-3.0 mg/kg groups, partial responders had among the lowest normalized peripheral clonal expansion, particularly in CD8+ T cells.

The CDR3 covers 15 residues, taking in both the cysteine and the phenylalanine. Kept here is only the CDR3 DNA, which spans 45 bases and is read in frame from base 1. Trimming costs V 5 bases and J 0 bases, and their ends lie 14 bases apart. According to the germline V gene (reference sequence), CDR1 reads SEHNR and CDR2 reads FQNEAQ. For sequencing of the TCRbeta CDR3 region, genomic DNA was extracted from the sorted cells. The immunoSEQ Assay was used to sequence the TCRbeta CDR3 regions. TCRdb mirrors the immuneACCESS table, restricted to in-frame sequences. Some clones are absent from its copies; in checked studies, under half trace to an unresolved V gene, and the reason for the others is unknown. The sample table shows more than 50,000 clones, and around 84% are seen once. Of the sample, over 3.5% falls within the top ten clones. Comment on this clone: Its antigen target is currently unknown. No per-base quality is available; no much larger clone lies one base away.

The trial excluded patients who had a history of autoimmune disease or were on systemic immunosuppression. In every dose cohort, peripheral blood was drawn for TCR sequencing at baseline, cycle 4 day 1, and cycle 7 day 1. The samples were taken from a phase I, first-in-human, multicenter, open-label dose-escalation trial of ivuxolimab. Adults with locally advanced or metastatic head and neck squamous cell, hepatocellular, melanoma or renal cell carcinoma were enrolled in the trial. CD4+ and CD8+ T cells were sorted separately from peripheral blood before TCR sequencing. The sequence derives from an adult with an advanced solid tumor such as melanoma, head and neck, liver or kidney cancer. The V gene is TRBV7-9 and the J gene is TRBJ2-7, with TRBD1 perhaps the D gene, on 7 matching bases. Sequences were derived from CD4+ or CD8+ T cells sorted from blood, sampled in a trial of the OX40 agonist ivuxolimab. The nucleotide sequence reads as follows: TGTGCCAGCAGCGGAGGGACAGCTCTCTCCTACGAGCAGTACTTC. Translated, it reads CASSGGTALSYEQYF.